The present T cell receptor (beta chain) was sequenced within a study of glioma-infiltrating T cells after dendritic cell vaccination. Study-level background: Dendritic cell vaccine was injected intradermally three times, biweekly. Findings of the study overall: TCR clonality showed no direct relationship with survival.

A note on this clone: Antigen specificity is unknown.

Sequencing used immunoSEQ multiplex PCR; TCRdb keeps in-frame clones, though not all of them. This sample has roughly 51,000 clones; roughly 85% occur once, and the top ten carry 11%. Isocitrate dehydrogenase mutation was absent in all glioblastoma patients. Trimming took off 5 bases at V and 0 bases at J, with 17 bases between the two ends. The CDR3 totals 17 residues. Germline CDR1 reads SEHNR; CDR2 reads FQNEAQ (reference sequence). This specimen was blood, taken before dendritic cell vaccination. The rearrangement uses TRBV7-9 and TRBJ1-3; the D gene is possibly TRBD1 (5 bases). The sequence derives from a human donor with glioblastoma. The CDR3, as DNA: TGTGCCAGCAGCCGGGGGGAGGACTCGAGCTCTGGAAACACCATATATTTT. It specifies CASSRGEDSSSGNTIYF.